The present T cell receptor (beta chain) was sequenced within a study of T cell clonality in common variable immunodeficiency. Study-wide results and limits: TCRbeta clonality was increased in CVID versus healthy controls. Shared TCRbeta clones were fewer between CVID subjects than controls.

Profiling relied on immunoSEQ multiplex PCR, and the TCRdb table lists in-frame clones only, not all of them. Listed for the sample are 80,000 or so clones, none seen a single time. This clone was seen repeatedly, ten times or more. What it binds is not known. The CDR3 goes on 3 residues after the read ends, and that part is filled in from the germline J gene. The CDR3 length is 11 residues. Between the trimmed V and J ends, which lost 2 bases and 3 bases, there was a span of 5 bases. CDR1 and CDR2 from the germline V gene are GTSNPN and SVGIG (reference sequence). The clonotype originates from a person between 18 and 75 years old in good health. V usage is TRBV30 and J usage is TRBJ2-7; D ambiguous. Sequencing was done on a sample of peripheral blood mononuclear cells. CDR3 bases read: TGTGCCTGGAGTTTCGGCTACGAG. Amino acid sequence: CAWSFGYE. In full, the CDR3 is CAWSFGYEQYF.